Listed here are 22 T cell receptor beta chains from one sample, sequenced in a study of HIV-infected patients and healthy controls. All unsorted peripheral T cells were captured because whole blood was used without fractionation. cDNA was made from around 0.45 ug RNA using alpha and beta constant primers. Each of the alpha and beta chains got its own library through chain-specific third strand synthesis with indices. Each CDR3 protein is one row after TCRdb ran MiXCR on the 5' RACE reads. The data hold 18,000 or so distinct CDR3 sequences, with roughly 9% observed a single time. Sequencing was done on a sample of blood. These receptors were collected from an adult in good health.

This clonotype is medium-sized (0.01 to 0.1%) in the sample. This rearrangement joins TRBV7-8 to TRBJ2-3; 10 bases fit TRBD2. The CDR3 sequence is 17 residues long. Per germline, CDR1 SGHVS and CDR2 FQNEAQ. With V trimmed by 1 base and J by 3 bases, 7 bases remained unmatched. The CDR3 reads CASSLGASGRLTDTQYF. CDR3 coding DNA: TGTGCCAGCAGCTTAGGAGCTAGCGGGAGATTAACAGATACGCAGTATTTT.

By frequency in the sample, this clonotype is medium-sized. The chain employs TRBV6-5 and TRBJ2-3; 7 bases are a match to TRBD2. The ends lost 11 bases at V and 5 bases at J; junction bases unmatched: 10. This CDR3 is built from 13 residues. Germline CDR1 reads MNHEY; CDR2 reads SVGAGI. CDR3 protein: CASRGRAVDTQYF. The DNA of the CDR3 is TGTGCCTCACGGGGGAGGGCCGTAGATACGCAGTATTTT.

This clonotype was seen a handful of times. The CDR3 nucleotides read TGCGCCAGCAGCTTTTTGGTGCAGGGAGGTGAAGAGACCCAGTACTTC. Translation gives CASSFLVQGGEETQYF. The chain links TRBV5-1 to TRBJ2-5, with a possible D match to TRBD2 (6 bases). This CDR3 has 16 amino acids. The germline V gene has CDR1 SGHRS and CDR2 YFSETQ. V was trimmed by 2 bases and J by 3 bases, leaving 17 bases between them.

This clonotype was seen at least ten times. V gene TRBV5-4 combines with J gene TRBJ2-1, with D perhaps TRBD1 (5 bases). Trimming pared 0 bases from V and 6 bases from J, leaving 13 bases between. CDR3 size: 15 residues. CDR1 SGHNT and CDR2 YYREEE come from the germline V gene (reference sequence). CDR3 in amino acids: CASSLEGQSGNEQFF. In nucleotides, the CDR3 is TGTGCCAGCAGCTTGGAGGGGCAGTCTGGCAATGAGCAGTTCTTC.

V and J are TRBV20-1 and TRBJ2-5; D could derive from TRBD1 or TRBD2 (5 bases each). Trimming removed 6 bases at V and 4 bases at J, with 24 bases between. Germline V gives CDR1 DFQATT, CDR2 SNEGSKA (reference sequence). This CDR3 has 16 amino acids. This chain's CDR3 is CSALGDPKTGGETQYF. The CDR3 DNA reads as TGCAGTGCCCTCGGGGACCCAAAAACTGGGGGAGAGACCCAGTACTTC.

In this sample, this clonotype turned up many times. V gene TRBV3-1 combines with J gene TRBJ1-2, with D tentatively TRBD1 (5 bases). The ends were cut back, 6 bases at V and 4 bases at J, with 15 bases in the middle. The germline V gene encodes CDR1 LGHDT and CDR2 YNNKEL (reference sequence). This CDR3 region has 14 residues. For the CDR3, the DNA is TGTGCCAGCAGTCGCAAACAGGTTACCTATGGCTACACCTTC. This sequence encodes CASSRKQVTYGYTF.

This clonotype was seen ten or more times. This chain links TRBV20-1 with TRBJ2-7; 7 bases align to TRBD2. V shed 6 bases and J 3 bases; nucleotides not matched to a gene: 14. Looked up from germline, CDR1 is DFQATT and CDR2 is SNEGSKA (reference sequence). The CDR3 has 15 residues. The CDR3 region is CSAKTSWTSRYEQYF. The CDR3 DNA sequence: TGCAGTGCAAAAACGTCTTGGACTAGTCGCTACGAGCAGTACTTC.

In this sample, this clonotype turned up many times. The chain couples TRBV7-6 to TRBJ2-5; 7 positions match TRBD2. V trimming: 5 bases; J trimming: 5 bases; junction bases outside the gene matches: 17. The CDR3 runs 17 residues. The germline gives CDR1 SGHVS, CDR2 FNYEAQ. CDR3 loop: CASSPVVRGTYGETQYF. The CDR3 nucleotides are TGTGCCAGCAGCCCGGTCGTGCGGGGGACCTATGGGGAGACCCAGTACTTC.

This clonotype was counted ten times or more. The chain carries TRBV7-2 and TRBJ2-1; no clear D gene. V was clipped by 3 bases and J by 8 bases, with 14 bases between them. Germline loops: CDR1 SGHTA, CDR2 FQGNSA. The CDR3 runs to 14 residues. The CDR3 region is CASSLNLQGHEQFF. DNA for the CDR3: TGTGCCAGCAGCTTGAACCTCCAAGGCCATGAGCAGTTCTTC.

This clonotype has a count of ten or more. The gene calls are TRBV28 and TRBJ2-1, with 12 bases fitting TRBD2. The CDR3 contains 18 residues. Trimming took 6 bases from V and 8 from J; bases not matched to a gene: 17. From germline, CDR1 is MDHEN and CDR2 SYDVKM. In DNA form, the CDR3 reads TGTGCCAGCAGGATAAACTCCCCGACTAGCGGGAGAGGGTATGAGCAGTTCTTC. Amino acids: CASRINSPTSGRGYEQFF.

This clonotype was detected many times. This rearrangement joins TRBV19 to TRBJ1-1, with TRBD1 matching over 7 bases. The CDR3 runs to 12 residues. Unmatched junction bases numbered 4, after V lost 5 bases and J lost 7 bases. Germline CDR1 LNHDA, CDR2 SQIVND (reference sequence). The CDR3 is CASSSQGGEAFF. Here the CDR3 DNA reads TGTGCCAGTAGTTCTCAGGGGGGTGAAGCTTTCTTT.

This clonotype was detected many times. This chain joins TRBV6-2 or TRBV6-3 and TRBJ2-3; D is unclear. With 7 bases removed from V and 0 bases from J, the gap between germline ends came to 11 bases. The CDR3 has 14 amino acids. CDR1 and CDR2 (germline): MNHEY, SVGEGT. CDR3 protein: CASKDDPSTDTQYF. DNA for the CDR3: TGTGCCAGCAAGGACGACCCTAGCACAGATACGCAGTATTTT.

This clonotype is deemed medium-sized (0.01 to 0.1%). The chain links TRBV6-4 to TRBJ1-5, with D possibly being TRBD1 (5 bases). This CDR3 spans 18 amino acids. Germline lookup yields CDR1 MRHNA and CDR2 SNTAGT. V lost 8 bases and J 0 bases, leaving 23 bases between the germline ends. CDR3 nucleotides: TGTGCCAGCTACAATTCGGGACGGAGGCGAAATAGCAATCAGCCCCAGCATTTT. Translated: CASYNSGRRRNSNQPQHF.

Sample share makes this clonotype medium-sized. J is TRBJ2-3 and V is TRBV29-1, with TRBD2 matching 14 bases. Germline V gene sequence: CDR1 SQVTM, CDR2 ANQGSEA. The J segment lost 7 bases and the V segment lost 3 bases, leaving 6 bases of the junction unmatched. The CDR3 loop spans 15 amino acids. The CDR3 protein is CSVEGLAGVLNTQYF. The CDR3 nucleotides read TGCAGCGTTGAGGGACTAGCGGGAGTGTTAAATACGCAGTATTTT.

This clonotype was picked up one time. This chain links TRBV5-4 with TRBJ2-3, with TRBD1 matching 7 bases. The germline V gene has CDR1 SGHNT and CDR2 YYREEE (reference sequence). The V and J ends lost 4 bases and 5 bases, in that order; junction bases with no gene match: 4. The CDR3 consists of 13 residues. CDR3 bases: TGTGCCAGCAGCGCCACAGGGGAAGATACGCAGTATTTT. It codes for CASSATGEDTQYF. Filled out from reference TRBV5-4 and TRBJ2-3, the complete variable domain reads ETGVTQSPTHLIKTRGQQVTLRCSSQSGHNTVSWYQQALGQGPQFIFQYYREEENGRGNFPPRFSGLQFPNYSSELNVNALELDDSALYLCASSATGEDTQYFGPGTRLTVL.

This clonotype ranks as medium-sized (0.01 to 0.1%). This chain connects TRBV7-2 to TRBJ1-5; D is perhaps TRBD1 (6 bases). CDR3 size: 14 residues. Per the germline V gene, CDR1 is SGHTA and CDR2 is FQGNSA. V lost 5 bases, J lost 4 bases, and 12 bases lay in between. CDR3 protein: CASSRSGANQPQHF. The CDR3 DNA reads as TGTGCCAGCAGCCGGTCGGGGGCAAATCAGCCCCAGCATTTT.

This chain connects TRBV19 to TRBJ2-5, with 7 nucleotides matching TRBD2. Germline V gives CDR1 LNHDA, CDR2 SQIVND (reference sequence). This CDR3 spans 14 amino acids. The trim removed 3 bases at V and 2 bases at J, leaving 3 bases unmatched. Here the CDR3 DNA reads TGTGCCAGTAGTATCACGGGAGGTCAAGAGACCCAGTACTTC. This encodes CASSITGGQETQYF. Supplemented by reference TRBV19 and TRBJ2-5, the full variable domain reads DGGITQSPKYLFRKEGQNVTLSCEQNLNHDAMYWYRQDPGQGLRLIYYSQIVNDFQKGDIAEGYSVSREKKESFPLTVTSAQKNPTAFYLCASSITGGQETQYFGPGTRLLVL.

The chain has TRBV6-5 and TRBJ1-1; D uncertain. Germline V gene data show CDR1 as MNHEY and CDR2 as SVGAGI. Trimming stripped 6 bases from V and 0 bases from J, with 11 bases between. This CDR3 has 14 residues. CDR3 sequence reads: CASSPLEMNTEAFF. The CDR3 DNA sequence: TGTGCCAGCAGCCCTCTGGAGATGAACACTGAAGCTTTCTTT.

This clonotype is medium-sized in the sample. V gene TRBV5-1 combines with J gene TRBJ1-1; D remains unclear. This CDR3 has 19 amino acids. Germline CDR1 and CDR2: SGHRS and YFSETQ. V was clipped by 0 bases and J by 4 bases, with 25 bases between them. The CDR3 sequence: CASSLGRLGSTGRITEAFF. CDR3 sequence (DNA): TGCGCCAGCAGCTTGGGAAGATTGGGCTCGACCGGACGAATCACTGAAGCTTTCTTT.

There are many counts of this clonotype. The chain recombines TRBV3-1 with TRBJ1-1; D is possibly TRBD1 (5 bases). The CDR3 is 14 residues long. Germline loops: CDR1 LGHDT, CDR2 YNNKEL (reference sequence). The ends were cut back, 0 bases at V and 3 bases at J, with 8 bases in the middle. CDR3 nucleotide sequence: TGTGCCAGCAGCCAAGAAACGGGGGACACTGAAGCTTTCTTT. Translating it yields CASSQETGDTEAFF.

The rearrangement joins TRBV6-5 to TRBJ2-1; D not resolved. The length of the CDR3 is 13 residues. The V end lost 7 bases, the J end lost 2 bases, and 9 bases lay between the germline ends. Germline V gene data show CDR1 as MNHEY and CDR2 as SVGAGI. The CDR3 coding sequence is TGTGCCAGCACCCCTGGGGCCTACAATGAGCAGTTCTTC. As protein: CASTPGAYNEQFF.

This clonotype was observed at least ten times. The rearrangement joins TRBV27 to TRBJ2-7; D may be TRBD2 (6 bases). Germline lookup yields CDR1 MNHEY and CDR2 SMNVEV (reference sequence). This CDR3 contains 15 residues. The V and J ends lost 3 bases and 0 bases respectively, with 12 bases between them. The CDR3 region has the DNA TGTGCCAGCAGTTTCGGGAGCGGGTCCTCCTACGAGCAGTACTTC. Translated: CASSFGSGSSYEQYF.